Presented here are 29 T cell receptor beta chains from one specimen sequenced in a study of identical twins. MiXCR, applied by TCRdb to the 5' RACE reads, yields one record per CDR3 protein. Among about 570,000 distinct CDR3 sequences listed, nearly 10% were seen once. This sample was also put to use in a study of yellow fever vaccine responses in identical twins.

Sequenced sample: PBMCs. The receptors were gathered from a woman between 18 and 30 years old in good health.

The chain links TRBV5-1 to TRBJ2-3; possible D gene TRBD1, 5 bases. Trimming cost V 0 bases and J 4 bases, with 9 bases left between them. The CDR3 loop spans 14 amino acids. The V gene's germline CDR1 is SGHRS and CDR2 YFSETQ. The CDR3 DNA is TGCGCCAGCAGCTTGGTTAGGGGTTCAGATACGCAGTATTTT. It translates to CASSLVRGSDTQYF.

This clonotype has more than one count but fewer than ten. This sequence joins TRBV18 and TRBJ1-2, with 8 bases fitting TRBD1. The CDR3 runs 16 residues. Germline values: CDR1 KGHSH, CDR2 LQKENI. The ends lost 3 bases at V and 5 bases at J; junction bases unmatched: 11. Here the CDR3 DNA reads TGTGCCAGCTCACCCTTGGACAGGGTAGAACTTTATGGCTACACCTTC. Residues: CASSPLDRVELYGYTF. Full variable domain (outside the CDR3, taken from reference TRBV18 and TRBJ1-2): NAGVMQNPRHLVRRRGQEARLRCSPMKGHSHVYWYRQLPEEGLKFMVYLQKENIIDESGMPKERFSAEFPKEGPSILRIQQVVRGDSAAYFCASSPLDRVELYGYTFGSGTRLTVV.

The CDR3 region is CASSSYIDGGEQYF. CDR3 in DNA: TGTGCCAGCAGCTCCTACATTGACGGGGGCGAGCAGTACTTC. J is TRBJ2-7 and V is TRBV7-9; tentatively, D is TRBD2 (6 bases). Looked up from germline, CDR1 is SEHNR and CDR2 is FQNEAQ (reference sequence). Trimming took 4 bases from V and 6 from J, leaving 16 bases between them. This CDR3 is built from 14 residues.

The chain carries TRBV12-3 or TRBV12-4 and TRBJ2-7, with 7 bases fitting TRBD2. CDR3 length equals 16 residues. V lost 2 bases to trimming and J lost 3 bases; unmatched junction nucleotides: 10. DNA for the CDR3: TGTGCCAGCAGTTTAAAAGTGGGTAGCGGGTACTACGAGCAGTACTTC. Translating gives CASSLKVGSGYYEQYF.

Ten or more counts support this clonotype. The rearrangement links TRBV15 to TRBJ2-5, with a tentative D call TRBD1 (6 bases). Deletions cut 1 base from V and 5 bases from J, with 11 bases between. The CDR3 is 14 residues long. Germline loops: CDR1 LNHNV, CDR2 YYDKDF (reference sequence). This CDR3 reads CATSRGQGSETQYF. The DNA for the CDR3 is TGTGCCACCAGCAGAGGTCAGGGGTCGGAGACCCAGTACTTC. The whole variable domain, filled in from reference TRBV15 and TRBJ2-5, reads DAMVIQNPRYQVTQFGKPVTLSCSQTLNHNVMYWYQQKSSQAPKLLFHYYDKDFNNEADTPDNFQSRRPNTSFCFLDIRSPGLGDTAMYLCATSRGQGSETQYFGPGTRLLVL.

The chain employs TRBV10-3 and TRBJ2-1; D not certain. The CDR3 is 13 residues long. Per germline, CDR1 ENHRY and CDR2 SYGVKD. The ends were cut back, 8 bases at V and 0 bases at J, with 8 bases in the middle. The CDR3 bases are TGTGCCATCGGCGGCAGCTCCTACAATGAGCAGTTCTTC. Translating gives CAIGGSSYNEQFF.

This clonotype was recorded a few times. The chain recombines TRBV28 with TRBJ2-7; D unclear. Germline loops: CDR1 MDHEN, CDR2 SYDVKM. CDR3 length: 10 amino acids. V lost 8 bases and J lost 1, with 3 bases in between. The CDR3 DNA sequence: TGTGCCAGCGCGTCCTACGAGCAGTACTTC. It specifies CASASYEQYF. The whole variable domain, filled in from reference TRBV28 and TRBJ2-7, reads DVKVTQSSRYLVKRTGEKVFLECVQDMDHENMFWYRQDPGLGLRLIYFSYDVKMKEKGDIPEGYSVSREKKERFSLILESASTNQTSMYLCASASYEQYFGPGTRLTVT.

This clonotype has ten or more counts. The rearrangement uses TRBV29-1 and TRBJ2-7; 10 nucleotides match TRBD1. The CDR3 length is 13 residues. The germline gives CDR1 SQVTM, CDR2 ANQGSEA. The V gene end was trimmed by 4 bases and the J gene end by 6 bases; junction bases not matched to a gene: 6. The CDR3 loop is CSVAPGQGLEQYF. For the CDR3, the DNA is TGCAGCGTTGCTCCGGGACAGGGGCTCGAGCAGTACTTC.

This clonotype was counted at least ten times. The V and J genes are TRBV3-1 and TRBJ2-1; D gene unclear. V was trimmed by 1 base and J by 9 bases, leaving 22 bases between them. Germline-derived CDR1 and CDR2 are LGHDT and YNNKEL (reference sequence). The CDR3 spans 17 residues. The CDR3 sequence: CASSQAMDSVVFGEQFF. The CDR3 coding sequence is TGTGCCAGCAGCCAAGCAATGGATTCGGTGGTTTTTGGTGAGCAGTTCTTC.

This clonotype was picked up many times. The chain combines TRBV5-4 with TRBJ2-2; D tentatively fits TRBD1 or TRBD2 (6 bases each). Germline values: CDR1 SGHNT, CDR2 YYREEE (reference sequence). Deletions cut 0 bases from V and 3 bases from J, with 12 bases between. This CDR3 spans 16 amino acids. In DNA form, the CDR3 reads TGTGCCAGCAGCTTGGAGGGGGGTCTTTACACCGGGGAGCTGTTTTTT. Translation gives CASSLEGGLYTGELFF. Using reference TRBV5-4 and TRBJ2-2 for the parts outside the CDR3, the full variable domain is ETGVTQSPTHLIKTRGQQVTLRCSSQSGHNTVSWYQQALGQGPQFIFQYYREEENGRGNFPPRFSGLQFPNYSSELNVNALELDDSALYLCASSLEGGLYTGELFFGEGSRLTVL.

The chain has TRBV7-8 and TRBJ2-1; 8 bases map to TRBD1. There are 12 residues in the CDR3. V was pared by 5 bases and J by 9 bases, with 3 bases of the junction left unmatched. CDR1 SGHVS and CDR2 FQNEAQ come from the germline V gene. The CDR3 bases are TGTGCCAGCAGCACAGACAGGGGTGAGCAGTTCTTC. The encoded protein is CASSTDRGEQFF.

V and J are TRBV6-2 or TRBV6-3 and TRBJ2-1; TRBD2 aligns across 11 bases. With 5 bases clipped from V and 4 bases from J, the junction kept 7 bases outside the gene matches. The CDR3 sequence is 16 residues long. The germline CDR1 and CDR2 sequences are MNHEY and SVGEGT. This chain's CDR3 is CASSTLAGGWYNEQFF. The CDR3 bases are TGTGCCAGCAGTACCTTAGCGGGAGGGTGGTACAATGAGCAGTTCTTC.

This clonotype turned up a few times. The V gene is TRBV25-1, the J gene TRBJ1-6; no clear D gene. This CDR3 is 13 amino acids long. The germline CDR1 and CDR2 sequences are MGHDK and SYGVNS. V was trimmed by 3 bases and J by 9 bases, leaving 9 bases between them. CDR3 protein: CASSDVGSSPLHF. DNA for the CDR3: TGTGCCAGCAGTGACGTAGGATCTTCACCCCTCCACTTT. The full variable domain, completed using reference TRBV25-1 and TRBJ1-6, is EADIYQTPRYLVIGTGKKITLECSQTMGHDKMYWYQQDPGMELHLIHYSYGVNSTEKGDLSSESTVSRIRTEHFPLTLESARPSHTSQYLCASSDVGSSPLHFGNGTRLTVT.

The rearrangement links TRBV7-2 to TRBJ2-7; D ambiguous. CDR3 length: 14 residues. V lost 4 bases and J lost 0, with 10 bases in between. Looked up from germline, CDR1 is SGHTA and CDR2 is FQGNSA. CDR3: CASSSNRVSYEQYF. In nucleotides, the CDR3 is TGTGCCAGCAGCTCCAATCGGGTCTCCTACGAGCAGTACTTC.

In this sample, this clonotype turned up many times. The CDR3 DNA sequence: TGTGCCAGCAGTTTCTTTGGCGGGCGCTCATCAAGCGAGCAGTACTTC. This codes for CASSFFGGRSSSEQYF. The gene calls are TRBV12-3 or TRBV12-4 and TRBJ2-7, with D possibly matching TRBD2 (5 bases). V was pared by 3 bases and J by 6 bases, with 21 bases between. This CDR3 region has 16 residues.

J is TRBJ2-5 and V is TRBV7-8; 15 bases agree with TRBD2. Germline V lookup: CDR1 SGHVS, CDR2 FQNEAQ. The V and J ends lost 2 bases and 1 base, in that order; junction bases with no gene match: 5. CDR3 length: 18 residues. The CDR3 here is CASSLRTSGRGAQETQYF. The CDR3 nucleotides read TGTGCCAGCAGCTTAAGGACTAGCGGGAGGGGGGCCCAAGAGACCCAGTACTTC.

The chain is built from TRBV6-1 and TRBJ2-7; 8 bases agree with TRBD2. The CDR3 contains 14 residues. From germline, CDR1 is MNHNS and CDR2 SASEGT. J was trimmed by 3 bases and V by 4 bases; bases with no gene match: 5. In DNA, the CDR3 is TGTGCCAGCAGTGCCCGGCGGGAGGTCTACGAGCAGTACTTC. Protein: CASSARREVYEQYF.

This clonotype was seen only a few times. This chain joins TRBV12-3 or TRBV12-4 and TRBJ2-1, with D possibly matching TRBD2 (5 bases). Deletions cut 6 bases from V and 4 bases from J, with 22 bases between. The CDR3 sequence is 17 residues long. The CDR3 here is CASSSPEYESGYNEQFF. In nucleotides, the CDR3 is TGTGCCAGCAGCTCACCAGAATATGAGAGCGGTTACAATGAGCAGTTCTTC.

This clonotype has a count of ten or more. J is TRBJ2-7 and V is TRBV20-1, with D perhaps TRBD1 (6 bases). Germline V gene lookup returns CDR1 DFQATT and CDR2 SNEGSKA (reference sequence). This CDR3 is built from 14 residues. V lost 2 bases and J lost 2, with 13 bases in between. The CDR3 reads CSARKSAGAYEQYF. The CDR3 DNA is TGCAGTGCTAGAAAGTCGGCAGGGGCCTACGAGCAGTACTTC.

This clonotype was counted only a few times. The genes are TRBV7-9 and TRBJ2-5; a weak D match, TRBD1 (6 bases). V was clipped by 2 bases and J by 0 bases, with 13 bases between them. This CDR3 comprises 16 residues. Germline CDR1 is SEHNR and CDR2 is FQNEAQ (reference sequence). The CDR3 sequence: CASSLPRDTYQETQYF. Here the CDR3 DNA reads TGTGCCAGCAGCTTACCCCGGGACACCTACCAAGAGACCCAGTACTTC.

This clonotype appeared a few times. This rearrangement joins TRBV7-8 to TRBJ2-3; 8 bases match TRBD2. Trimming at V came to 0 bases and at J to 5 bases, leaving 10 bases not matched to a gene. Germline values: CDR1 SGHVS, CDR2 FQNEAQ. The CDR3 has 17 residues. The CDR3 here is CASSLATAYLAGDTQYF. In DNA form, the CDR3 reads TGTGCCAGCAGCTTAGCGACAGCGTATCTAGCGGGAGATACGCAGTATTTT. Looking up the rest from reference TRBV7-8 and TRBJ2-3 gives the full variable domain: GAGVSQSPRYKVAKRGQDVALRCDPISGHVSLFWYQQALGQGPEFLTYFQNEAQLDKSGLPSDRFFAERPEGSVSTLKIQRTQQEDSAVYLCASSLATAYLAGDTQYFGPGTRLTVL.

This clonotype was detected only a few times. The rearrangement joins TRBV18 to TRBJ2-7; 7 positions agree with TRBD1. J lost 5 bases, V lost 5 bases, and 12 bases had no gene match. CDR1 and CDR2 (germline): KGHSH, LQKENI. The CDR3 is 15 residues long. DNA for the CDR3: TGTGCCAGCTCAAAGGCGGTACAGGGGTCCCACGAGCAGTACTTC. Its protein is CASSKAVQGSHEQYF.

The rearrangement links TRBV28 to TRBJ2-3; 10 bases agree with TRBD2. V was pared by 3 bases and J by 0 bases, with 9 bases of the junction left unmatched. Germline lookup yields CDR1 MDHEN and CDR2 SYDVKM. This CDR3 region has 18 residues. The CDR3, as DNA: TGTGCCAGCAGTTTTTTGTCTAGCGGGGGAGAAAGCACAGATACGCAGTATTTT. Protein sequence: CASSFLSSGGESTDTQYF. Complete variable domain (other parts from reference TRBV28 and TRBJ2-3): DVKVTQSSRYLVKRTGEKVFLECVQDMDHENMFWYRQDPGLGLRLIYFSYDVKMKEKGDIPEGYSVSREKKERFSLILESASTNQTSMYLCASSFLSSGGESTDTQYFGPGTRLTVL.

V is TRBV18 and J is TRBJ2-2; 7 positions match TRBD1. The V and J ends lost 4 bases and 5 bases, in that order; junction bases with no gene match: 10. In germline, CDR1 is KGHSH, CDR2 LQKENI. The CDR3 sequence is 16 residues long. In DNA form, the CDR3 reads TGTGCCAGCTCACTGAGACAGGGTGATCTGACCGGGGAGCTGTTTTTT. It is translated as CASSLRQGDLTGELFF.

The sample holds many counts of this clonotype. The V and J genes are TRBV5-1 and TRBJ2-1, with 12 bases lining up with TRBD2. J was trimmed by 10 bases and V by 3 bases; bases with no gene match: 5. This CDR3 comprises 14 residues. The V gene's germline CDR1 is SGHRS and CDR2 YFSETQ. CDR3 nucleotides: TGCGCCAGCAGCTCGACTAGCGGGAGTACGGAGCAGTTCTTC. It encodes CASSSTSGSTEQFF.

This clonotype has just a few counts. The CDR3 DNA reads as TGTGCCATTACAGAGGGGGCGTGGTACAATGAGCAGTTCTTC. It is translated as CAITEGAWYNEQFF. The chain has TRBV12-3 or TRBV12-4 and TRBJ2-1, with 7 bases lining up with TRBD1. There are 14 residues in the CDR3. The V gene end was trimmed by 10 bases and the J gene end by 4 bases; junction bases not matched to a gene: 10.

This clonotype was detected ten times or more. CDR3 loop: CSVVDGYEQYF. The CDR3 DNA sequence: TGCAGCGTTGTTGACGGCTACGAGCAGTACTTC. The chain carries TRBV29-1 and TRBJ2-7; no firm D call. Germline V gives CDR1 SQVTM, CDR2 ANQGSEA. V was shortened by 4 bases and J by 3 bases, with 7 bases between the two germline ends. The CDR3 consists of 11 residues.

The chain is built from TRBV6-5 and TRBJ2-6; a possible D gene is TRBD2 (5 bases). The CDR3 is 15 residues long. Germline lookup yields CDR1 MNHEY and CDR2 SVGAGI. Trimming took off 0 bases at V and 4 bases at J, with 7 bases between the two ends. CDR3 region: CASSYSGVGANVLTF. As DNA, the CDR3 is TGTGCCAGCAGTTACTCGGGAGTCGGGGCCAACGTCCTGACTTTC.

The chain links TRBV20-1 to TRBJ2-7, with D possibly matching TRBD2 (6 bases). The V end was cut by 1 base, the J end by 3 bases, with 16 bases between. The CDR3 sequence is 15 residues long. Germline V lookup: CDR1 DFQATT, CDR2 SNEGSKA (reference sequence). The DNA for the CDR3 is TGCAGTGCTAGAGCATGGGACTTTGGGGACTACGAGCAGTACTTC. Translating it yields CSARAWDFGDYEQYF.